Below, 7 T cell receptor beta chains from the same sample are listed, as sequenced in a study of blood T cell repertoires in COVID-19. Clones were sequenced by immunoSEQ multiplex PCR, and TCRdb holds only the in-frame ones, with some missing. The table includes about 100,000 clones, under 90% detected once. The specimen sequenced was peripheral blood. Source of these receptors: a human donor with active COVID-19. The donor label of this sample is uncertain.

V and J are TRBV7-9 and TRBJ2-3, with a possible D match to TRBD1 (5 bases). CDR1 SEHNR and CDR2 FQNEAQ come from the germline V gene (reference sequence). V shed 1 base and J shed 6 bases, with 11 bases lying between them. The CDR3 has 14 amino acids. CDR3 nucleotides: TGTGCCAGCAGCTTAGTTTGGGGCAGGGATACGCAGTATTTT. This codes for CASSLVWGRDTQYF.

The chain couples TRBV9 to TRBJ2-2; tentatively, D is TRBD1 (6 bases). Germline V gene sequence: CDR1 SGDLS, CDR2 YYNGEE. This CDR3 has 15 amino acids. With 4 bases removed from V and 4 bases from J, the gap between germline ends came to 14 bases. The CDR3 bases are TGTGCCAGCAGCCAGGGACACCCGAGCACCGGGGAGCTGTTTTTT. Protein sequence: CASSQGHPSTGELFF.

The chain joins TRBV7-2 to TRBJ1-2; the D is unclear. The CDR3 consists of 16 residues. CDR1 is SGHTA and CDR2 is FQGNSA in the germline V gene. V was pared by 1 base and J by 0 bases, with 12 bases between. This CDR3 is CASSLESRIPNYGYTF. The CDR3 bases are TGTGCCAGCAGCTTAGAGTCGCGGATACCTAACTATGGCTACACCTTC.

The chain joins TRBV5-1 to TRBJ2-5; TRBD1 is a possible D gene (6 bases). Germline-derived CDR1 and CDR2 are SGHRS and YFSETQ. The CDR3 runs to 15 residues. V lost 7 bases to trimming and J lost 2 bases, with 18 bases between them. The CDR3 sequence: CASSAGQPVQETQYF. The CDR3 region has the DNA TGCGCCAGCTCCGCCGGACAGCCCGTACAAGAGACCCAGTACTTC.

The V call is TRBV6-6, the J call TRBJ2-5, with 12 nucleotides matching TRBD1. The J segment lost 5 bases and the V segment lost 6 bases, leaving 7 bases of the junction unmatched. The CDR3 has 15 residues. Germline assignment: CDR1 MNHNY and CDR2 SVGAGI (reference sequence). CDR3 region: CASSFGTGGSETQYF. CDR3 DNA sequence: TGTGCCAGCAGCTTCGGGACAGGGGGCTCGGAGACCCAGTACTTC.

V and J are TRBV5-4 and TRBJ2-2, with 14 bases that match TRBD2. Germline-derived CDR1 and CDR2 are SGHNT and YYREEE (reference sequence). CDR3 size: 19 residues. With 3 bases clipped from V and 1 base from J, the junction kept 8 bases outside the gene matches. CDR3 nucleotides: TGTGCCAGCAGCTCCGGACTAGCGGGGGGTTGGCTGAACACCGGGGAGCTGTTTTTT. Its translation: CASSSGLAGGWLNTGELFF.

V is TRBV5-5 and J is TRBJ1-1; D call uncertain. V gave up 2 bases and J gave up 2 bases, with 7 bases separating them. The CDR3 length is 13 residues. Looked up from germline, CDR1 is SGHKS and CDR2 is YYEKEE (reference sequence). CDR3 nucleotide sequence: TGTGCCAGCAGCTTTGTGACTAACACTGAAGCTTTCTTT. Translating gives CASSFVTNTEAFF.